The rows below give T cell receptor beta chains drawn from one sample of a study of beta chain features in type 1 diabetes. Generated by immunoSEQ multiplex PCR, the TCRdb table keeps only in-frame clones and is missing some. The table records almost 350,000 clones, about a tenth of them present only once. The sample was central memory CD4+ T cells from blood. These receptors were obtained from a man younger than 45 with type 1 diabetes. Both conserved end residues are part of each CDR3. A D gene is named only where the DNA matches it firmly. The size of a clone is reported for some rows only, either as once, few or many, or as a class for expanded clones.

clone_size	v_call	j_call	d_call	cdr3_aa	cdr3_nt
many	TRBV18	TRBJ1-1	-	CASSPANNMNTEAFF	TGTGCCAGCTCACCAGCGAACAATATGAACACTGAAGCTTTCTTT
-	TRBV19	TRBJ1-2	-	CASTKGAGHGGYTF	TGTGCCAGTACCAAAGGGGCAGGACACGGGGGCTACACCTTC
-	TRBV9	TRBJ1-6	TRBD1	CASSFTGGNNSPLHF	TGTGCCAGCAGCTTTACAGGGGGTAATAATTCACCCCTCCACTTT
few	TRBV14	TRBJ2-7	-	CASSFKPDSTYEQYF	TGTGCCAGCAGCTTTAAACCCGACAGTACCTACGAGCAGTACTTC
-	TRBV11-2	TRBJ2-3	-	CASSFADSTDTQYF	TGTGCCAGCAGCTTCGCCGACAGCACAGATACGCAGTATTTT
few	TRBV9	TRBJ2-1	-	CASSVEGGSYNEQFF	TGTGCCAGCAGCGTAGAAGGGGGCTCCTACAATGAGCAGTTCTTC
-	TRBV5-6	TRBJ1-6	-	CASSLFRQVQSPLHF	TGTGCCAGCAGCTTATTCAGACAGGTTCAATCACCCCTCCACTTT
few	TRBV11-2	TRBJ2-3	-	CASSPGGLAQYF	TGTGCCAGCAGCCCCGGGGGTCTGGCGCAGTATTTT
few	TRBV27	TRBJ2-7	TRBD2	CASSKASGGALEQYF	TGTGCCAGCAGTAAAGCTAGCGGGGGGGCGCTTGAGCAGTACTTC
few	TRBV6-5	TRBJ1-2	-	CASRPTLGSSTGYTF	TGTGCCAGCAGGCCGACATTAGGGAGTTCTACGGGCTACACCTTC
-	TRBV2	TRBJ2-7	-	CASSRDREDEQYF	TGTGCCAGCAGTCGAGACAGGGAGGACGAGCAGTACTTC
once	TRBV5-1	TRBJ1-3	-	CASSLSGPRSGNTIYF	TGCGCCAGCAGCTTGTCGGGACCACGCTCTGGAAACACCATATATTTT
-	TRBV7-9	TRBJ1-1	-	CASSLTRDTEAFF	TGTGCCAGCAGCCTAACCCGGGACACTGAAGCTTTCTTT
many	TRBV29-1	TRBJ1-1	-	CSVGIPRVLNTEAFF	TGCAGCGTTGGCATCCCCAGGGTATTGAACACTGAAGCTTTCTTT
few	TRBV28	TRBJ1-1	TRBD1	CASSAAGTVENTEAFF	TGTGCCAGCAGTGCTGCCGGGACAGTGGAGAACACTGAAGCTTTCTTT
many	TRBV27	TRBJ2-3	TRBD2	CASSLRGLASPPDTQYF	TGTGCCAGCAGTTTACGGGGACTAGCGAGTCCCCCAGATACGCAGTATTTT
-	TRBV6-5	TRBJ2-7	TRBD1	CASSSPRTGSYEQYF	TGTGCCAGCAGTTCCCCCAGGACAGGGTCCTACGAGCAGTACTTC
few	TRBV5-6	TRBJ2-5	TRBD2	CASSLVPSGEQETQYF	TGTGCCAGCAGCTTAGTTCCTAGCGGAGAGCAAGAGACCCAGTACTTC
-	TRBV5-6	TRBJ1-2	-	CASSARGGYTF	TGTGCCAGCAGTGCGCGAGGTGGCTACACCTTC